A single sample gave rise to the 6 T cell receptor beta chains below, sequenced in a study of blood T cell repertoires in COVID-19. This table comes from immunoSEQ multiplex PCR, and its TCRdb copy is limited to in-frame clones, with some not included. The repertoire holds about 110,000 clones, with about 90% as singletons. The sequencing sample was made of peripheral blood. The receptors stem from a woman aged 25-40 years with acute or convalescent COVID-19.

The chain is built from TRBV11-3 and TRBJ2-2, with D tentatively TRBD1 (5 bases). Germline V gene data show CDR1 as SGHNT and CDR2 as YENEEA. Trimming took off 10 bases at V and 1 base at J, with 16 bases between the two ends. The CDR3 contains 15 residues. CDR3 bases: TGTGCCACCGTCGAAGGGCAGGGGAACACCGGGGAGCTGTTTTTT. As protein: CATVEGQGNTGELFF.

This clone was detected once. The chain joins TRBV9 to TRBJ2-3; TRBD2 matches at 8 bases. V trimming: 0 bases; J trimming: 4 bases; junction bases outside the gene matches: 10. The CDR3 consists of 17 residues. Germline V gene data show CDR1 as SGDLS and CDR2 as YYNGEE. The chain's CDR3 is CASSVAAGGLRSDTQYF. The CDR3 nucleotides read TGTGCCAGCAGCGTAGCCGCGGGGGGCTTGAGGTCAGATACGCAGTATTTT.

The rearrangement links TRBV3-1 (or the pseudogene TRBV3-2) to TRBJ1-2, with 7 bases fitting TRBD1. CDR3 length: 15 amino acids. Trimming cost V 0 bases and J 4 bases; bases outside gene matches: 5. Germline CDR1 reads LGHDT; CDR2 reads YNNKEL (reference sequence). The CDR3 here is CASSQENRGPYGYTF. The CDR3 bases are TGTGCCAGCAGCCAAGAAAACAGGGGACCCTATGGCTACACCTTC.

The gene calls are TRBV11-2 and TRBJ2-7, with 7 bases lining up with TRBD2. This CDR3 contains 13 residues. The germline CDR1 and CDR2 sequences are SGHAT and FQNNGV. The J segment lost 6 bases and the V segment lost 5 bases, leaving 7 bases of the junction unmatched. The CDR3 is CASSQNREGEQYF. CDR3 coding DNA: TGTGCCAGCAGCCAAAATAGGGAGGGCGAGCAGTACTTC.

The chain employs TRBV24-1 and TRBJ2-1, with a tentative D call TRBD2 (5 bases). The CDR3 is made up of 13 amino acids. The germline V and J ends were trimmed by 5 bases and 4 bases, with 8 bases remaining between them. Per germline, CDR1 KGHDR and CDR2 SFDVKD. CDR3 in amino acids: CATSVGEYNEQFF. In DNA, the CDR3 is TGTGCCACCAGTGTCGGGGAATACAATGAGCAGTTCTTC.

This chain uses TRBV3-1 (or the pseudogene TRBV3-2) with TRBJ2-7, with D unresolved. CDR1 is LGHDT, CDR2 YNNKEL, per germline (reference sequence). V shed 2 bases and J shed 6 bases, with 5 bases lying between them. CDR3 length equals 11 residues. Written as DNA, the CDR3 is TGTGCCAGCAGCCAAAGCTTCGAGCAGTACTTC. Encoded protein: CASSQSFEQYF.